This T cell receptor beta chain appears in the sequencing data of a study of naive CD8 T cells in extremely preterm neonates. Study outcomes and limitations: Preterm neonates shared more CDR3 nucleotide sequences (roughly 2.7%) than older groups.

Blood donors were healthy children aged about 16-56 months and healthy nonsmoking adults. Concerning this clone: Antigen specificity is unknown.

Clones were read by immunoSEQ multiplex PCR, and TCRdb kept only the in-frame ones, dropping some. The sample includes 3,500 to 4,500 clones, less than 98% of them seen just once. Sequencing input: naive CD8+ T cells from blood. The sequence was collected from a human donor in good health.

The CDR3 protein is CASSSIQTGPNEKLFF. In DNA form, the CDR3 reads TGTGCCAGCAGCTCGATACAGACAGGCCCTAATGAAAAACTGTTTTTT. The rearrangement uses TRBV7-9 and TRBJ1-4; D perhaps matches TRBD1 (6 bases). There are 16 residues in the CDR3. The germline V and J ends were trimmed by 4 bases and 3 bases, with 15 bases remaining between them. CDR1 is SEHNR and CDR2 is FQNEAQ in the germline V gene (reference sequence).